The clone carrying this T cell receptor beta chain was recorded once. These data originate in a study of T cell repertoires in ileal Crohn's disease. The CDR3 length is 14 residues. The V and J ends lost 6 bases and 3 bases, in that order; junction bases with no gene match: 6. Germline CDR1 reads SGHNT; CDR2 reads YYREEE (reference sequence). Assay used: immunoSEQ multiplex PCR; TCRdb lists only in-frame clones, some missing. Of around 14,000 clones listed, 80% are singletons. The chain employs TRBV5-4 and TRBJ1-1, with 9 bases lining up with TRBD1. The sequence was collected from an adult with Crohn's disease. The specimen was ileal tissue. In nucleotides, the CDR3 is TGTGCCAGCACGATACAGGGGGCGGACACTGAAGCTTTCTTT. Amino acids: CASTIQGADTEAFF.